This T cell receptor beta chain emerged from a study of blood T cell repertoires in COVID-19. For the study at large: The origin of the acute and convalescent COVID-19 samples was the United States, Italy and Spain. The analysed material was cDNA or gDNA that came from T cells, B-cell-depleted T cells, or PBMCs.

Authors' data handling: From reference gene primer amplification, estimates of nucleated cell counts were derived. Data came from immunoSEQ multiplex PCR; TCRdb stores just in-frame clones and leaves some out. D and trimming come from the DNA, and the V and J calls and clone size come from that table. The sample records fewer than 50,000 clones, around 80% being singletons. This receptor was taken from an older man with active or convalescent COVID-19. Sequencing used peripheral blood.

The CDR3 nucleotides are TGTGCCAGCAGCTTGGTGGGCAGTCTGACAGGGCAGTACTTC. Encoded protein: CASSLVGSLTGQYF. The rearrangement links TRBV5-4 to TRBJ2-7; D might be TRBD1 (6 bases). The V end was cut by 0 bases, the J end by 9 bases, with 16 bases between. The CDR3 consists of 14 residues. Germline lookup yields CDR1 SGHNT and CDR2 YYREEE (reference sequence).